This T cell receptor (beta chain) stems from a study of blood T cell repertoires in COVID-19. Study background: The United States, Italy and Spain provided the acute and convalescent COVID-19 samples. PBMCs, B-cell-depleted T cells, or T cells provided the cDNA or gDNA that made up the material.

Original analysis: Quantification of nucleated cells was approximated via reference gene primer amplification. Profiled with immunoSEQ multiplex PCR; TCRdb holds only in-frame clones, not every one. V and J calls and clone size are given by that table; D and trimming were obtained from the DNA. This sample has approximately 100,000 clones, with 85% found just once. Trimming removed 6 bases at V and 4 bases at J, with 18 bases between. CDR3 size: 15 residues. Germline V gene lookup returns CDR1 WSHSY and CDR2 SAAADI. The gene calls are TRBV10-2 and TRBJ2-5; the D gene is possibly TRBD1 (8 bases). The origin of this receptor is a man of 80 years or more with acute or convalescent COVID-19. The sample consisted of peripheral blood. The CDR3 nucleotides are TGCGCCAGCAGGAGGACAGGGCGGGAGCTAGAGACCCAGTACTTC. It encodes CASRRTGRELETQYF.